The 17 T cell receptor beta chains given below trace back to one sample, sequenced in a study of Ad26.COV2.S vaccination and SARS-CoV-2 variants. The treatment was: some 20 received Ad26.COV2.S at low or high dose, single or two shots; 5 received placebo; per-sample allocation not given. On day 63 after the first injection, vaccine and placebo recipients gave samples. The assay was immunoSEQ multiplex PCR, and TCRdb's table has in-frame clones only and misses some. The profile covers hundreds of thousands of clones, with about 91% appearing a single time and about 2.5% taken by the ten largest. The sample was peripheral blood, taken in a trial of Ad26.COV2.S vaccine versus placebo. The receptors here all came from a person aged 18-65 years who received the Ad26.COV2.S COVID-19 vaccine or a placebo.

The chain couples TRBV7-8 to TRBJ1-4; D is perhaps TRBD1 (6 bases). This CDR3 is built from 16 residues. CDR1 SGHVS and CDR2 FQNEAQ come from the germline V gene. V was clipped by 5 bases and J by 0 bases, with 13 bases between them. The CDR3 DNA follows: TGTGCCAGCAGCCCATCACCAGGGGCAACTAATGAAAAACTGTTTTTT. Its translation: CASSPSPGATNEKLFF.

The CDR3 region is CASSFDQGAYEQYF. CDR3 nucleotides: TGTGCCAGCAGTTTCGACCAGGGGGCCTACGAGCAGTACTTC. The gene calls are TRBV27 and TRBJ2-7; 7 bases map to TRBD1. The ends lost 3 bases at V and 2 bases at J; junction bases unmatched: 4. This CDR3 contains 14 residues. Per germline, CDR1 MNHEY and CDR2 SMNVEV (reference sequence).

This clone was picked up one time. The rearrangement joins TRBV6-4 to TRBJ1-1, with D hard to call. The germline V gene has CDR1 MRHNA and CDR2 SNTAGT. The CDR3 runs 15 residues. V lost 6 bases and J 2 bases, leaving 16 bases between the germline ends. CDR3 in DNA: TGTGCCAGCAGGAAGAGGGCGACGCCAAACACTGAAGCTTTCTTT. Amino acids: CASRKRATPNTEAFF.

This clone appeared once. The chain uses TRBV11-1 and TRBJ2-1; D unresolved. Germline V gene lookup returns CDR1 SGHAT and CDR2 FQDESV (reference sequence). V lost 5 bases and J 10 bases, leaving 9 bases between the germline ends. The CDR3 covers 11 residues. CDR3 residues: CASSLDGEQFF. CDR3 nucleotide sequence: TGTGCCAGCAGCCTGGACGGAGAGCAGTTCTTC. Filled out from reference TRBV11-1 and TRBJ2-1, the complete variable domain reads EAEVAQSPRYKITEKSQAVAFWCDPISGHATLYWYRQILGQGPELLVQFQDESVVDDSQLPKDRFSAERLKGVDSTLKIQPAELGDSAMYLCASSLDGEQFFGPGTRLTVL.

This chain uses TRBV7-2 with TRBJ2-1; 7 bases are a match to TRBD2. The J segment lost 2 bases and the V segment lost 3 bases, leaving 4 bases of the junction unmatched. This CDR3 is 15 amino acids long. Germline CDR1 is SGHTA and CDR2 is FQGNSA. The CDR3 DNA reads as TGTGCCAGCAGCTTTGGAGCGGGGACCTACAATGAGCAGTTCTTC. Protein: CASSFGAGTYNEQFF.

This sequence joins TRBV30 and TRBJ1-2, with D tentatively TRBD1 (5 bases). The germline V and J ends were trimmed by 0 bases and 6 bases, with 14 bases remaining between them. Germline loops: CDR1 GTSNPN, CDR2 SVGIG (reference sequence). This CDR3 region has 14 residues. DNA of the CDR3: TGTGCCTGGAGTGTTGGGACCTCTCCTCATGGCTACACCTTC. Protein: CAWSVGTSPHGYTF.

CDR3 region: CASTTWQGDQPQHF. The CDR3 nucleotides read TGTGCCAGTACGACCTGGCAGGGTGATCAGCCCCAGCATTTT. The rearrangement links TRBV19 to TRBJ1-5; possible D gene TRBD1, 5 bases. The germline V and J ends were trimmed by 7 bases and 5 bases, with 15 bases remaining between them. Germline CDR1 LNHDA, CDR2 SQIVND (reference sequence). CDR3 length equals 14 residues.

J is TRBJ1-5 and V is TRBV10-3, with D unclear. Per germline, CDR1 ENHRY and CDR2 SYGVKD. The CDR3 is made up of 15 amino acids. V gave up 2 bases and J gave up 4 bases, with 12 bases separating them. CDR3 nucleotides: TGTGCCATCAGTGAGCATAGGGAGATTAATCAGCCCCAGCATTTT. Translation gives CAISEHREINQPQHF.

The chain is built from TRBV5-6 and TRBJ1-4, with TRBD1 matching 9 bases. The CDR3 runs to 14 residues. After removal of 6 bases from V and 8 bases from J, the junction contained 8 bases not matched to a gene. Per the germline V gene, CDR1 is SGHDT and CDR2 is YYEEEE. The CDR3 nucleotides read TGTGCCAGCACCTTCGGGACAGGGCGAGAAAAACTGTTTTTT. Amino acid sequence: CASTFGTGREKLFF.

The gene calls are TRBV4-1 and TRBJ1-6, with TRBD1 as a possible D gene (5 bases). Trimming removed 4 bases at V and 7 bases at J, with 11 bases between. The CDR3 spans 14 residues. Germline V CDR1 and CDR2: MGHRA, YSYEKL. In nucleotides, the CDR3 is TGCGCCAGCAGCCGAAGGGACGGCAATTCACCCCTCCACTTT. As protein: CASSRRDGNSPLHF.

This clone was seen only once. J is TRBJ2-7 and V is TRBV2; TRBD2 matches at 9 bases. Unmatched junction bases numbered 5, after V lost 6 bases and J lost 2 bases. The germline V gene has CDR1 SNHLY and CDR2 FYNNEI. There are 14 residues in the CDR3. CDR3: CASSLAGTTYEQYV. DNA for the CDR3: TGTGCCAGCAGCCTAGCGGGAACGACCTACGAGCAGTACGTC.

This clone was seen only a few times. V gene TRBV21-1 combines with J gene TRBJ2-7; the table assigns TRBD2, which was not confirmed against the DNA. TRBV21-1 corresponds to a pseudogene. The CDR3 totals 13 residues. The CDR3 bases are TGTGCCAGCAGCACGGACGGGGCCTACGAGCAGTACGTC. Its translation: CASSTDGAYEQYV.

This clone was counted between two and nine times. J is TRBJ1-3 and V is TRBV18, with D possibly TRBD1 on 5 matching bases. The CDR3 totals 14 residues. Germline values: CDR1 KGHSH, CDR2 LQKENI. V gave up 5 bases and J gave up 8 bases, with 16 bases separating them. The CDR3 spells CASSSQASRDTIYF. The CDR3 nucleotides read TGTGCCAGCTCATCACAGGCCTCCCGGGACACCATATATTTT.

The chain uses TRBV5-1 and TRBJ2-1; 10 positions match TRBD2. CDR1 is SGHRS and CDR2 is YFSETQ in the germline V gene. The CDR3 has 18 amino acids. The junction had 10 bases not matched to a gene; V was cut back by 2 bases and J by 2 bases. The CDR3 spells CASSLPVAGGPAYNEQFF. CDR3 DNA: TGCGCCAGCAGCTTACCCGTAGCGGGGGGCCCGGCCTACAATGAGCAGTTCTTC.

CDR3 bases: TGTGCCGTCGGGACAGTTGCCTACGAGCAGTACTTC. The encoded protein is CAVGTVAYEQYF. The V call is TRBV28, the J call TRBJ2-7; 7 bases are shared with TRBD1. Trimming cost V 11 bases and J 2 bases; bases outside gene matches: 6. Germline CDR1 is MDHEN and CDR2 is SYDVKM. The CDR3 contains 12 residues.

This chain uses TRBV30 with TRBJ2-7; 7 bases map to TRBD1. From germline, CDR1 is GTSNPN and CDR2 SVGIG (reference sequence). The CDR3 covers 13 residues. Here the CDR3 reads CAWSGGQDLALIV. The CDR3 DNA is TGTGCCTGGAGTGGAGGACAGGATTTAGCCCTGATTGTC.

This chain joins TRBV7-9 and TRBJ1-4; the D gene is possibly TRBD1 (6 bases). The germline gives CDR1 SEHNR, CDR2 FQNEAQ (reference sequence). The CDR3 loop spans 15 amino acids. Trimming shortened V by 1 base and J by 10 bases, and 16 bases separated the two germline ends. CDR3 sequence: CASSLGAGGHGKLFF. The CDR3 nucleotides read TGTGCCAGCAGCTTAGGGGCGGGGGGACACGGAAAACTGTTTTTT.